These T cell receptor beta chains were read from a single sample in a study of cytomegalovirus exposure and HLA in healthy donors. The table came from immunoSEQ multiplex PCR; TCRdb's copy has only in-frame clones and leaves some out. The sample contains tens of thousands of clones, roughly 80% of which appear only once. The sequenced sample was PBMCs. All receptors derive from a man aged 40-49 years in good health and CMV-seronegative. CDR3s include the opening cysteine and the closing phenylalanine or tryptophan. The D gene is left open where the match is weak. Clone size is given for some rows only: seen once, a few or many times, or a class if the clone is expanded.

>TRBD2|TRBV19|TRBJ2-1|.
TGTGCCAGTAGGGGGGGAGGGAGCTCCTACAATGAGCAGTTCTTC
CASRGGGSSYNEQFF
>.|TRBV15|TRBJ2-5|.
TGTGCCACCAGCAGAGATCTAAGGGGCCCAGAGACCCAGTACTTC
CATSRDLRGPETQYF
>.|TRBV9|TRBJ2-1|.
TGTGCCAGCAGCGTAGACGGGGGAGGACCCTACAATGAGCAGTTCTTC
CASSVDGGGPYNEQFF
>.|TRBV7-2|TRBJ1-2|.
TGTGCCAGCAGCTTAACAATCTATGGCTACACCTTC
CASSLTIYGYTF
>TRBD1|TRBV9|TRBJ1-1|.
TGTGCCAGCAGCTTTCGAGAGGGGGCGAAAGCTTTCTTT
CASSFREGAKAFF
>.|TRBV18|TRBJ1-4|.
TGTGCCAGCTCACCACCCGGAACTAATGAAAAACTGTTTTTT
CASSPPGTNEKLFF
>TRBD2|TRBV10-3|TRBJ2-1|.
TGTGCCATCAGGAGGACTAGCGGGAGGGACAATGAGCAGTTCTTC
CAIRRTSGRDNEQFF
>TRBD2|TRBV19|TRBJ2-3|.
TGTGCCAGTAGCCTAGCGGGAACCACAGATACGCAGTATTTT
CASSLAGTTDTQYF
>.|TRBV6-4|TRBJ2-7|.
TGTGCCAGCAGCGTCGATGGGGGCGCGAGGGAGCAGTACTTC
CASSVDGGAREQYF
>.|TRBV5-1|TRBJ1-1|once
TGCGCCAGCAGCTTTCAGGGGAACACTGAAGCTTTCTTT
CASSFQGNTEAFF
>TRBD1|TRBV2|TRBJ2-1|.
TGTGCCAGCAGTAGGACAGGGGATACCTCCTACAATGAGCAGTTCTTC
CASSRTGDTSYNEQFF
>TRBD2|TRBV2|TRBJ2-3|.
TGTGCCAGCAGTGGTGGACTAGCGGAAAGCACAGATACGCAGTATTTT
CASSGGLAESTDTQYF
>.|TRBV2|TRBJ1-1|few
TGTGCCAGCATGCGGAACACGAACACTGAAGCTTTCTTT
CASMRNTNTEAFF
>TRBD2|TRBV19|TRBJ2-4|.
TGTGCCAGTAGTATCGGGAGGGCCAAAAACATTCAGTACTTC
CASSIGRAKNIQYF
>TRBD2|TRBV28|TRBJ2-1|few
TGTGCCAGCAGTCCACTGGGGCTAGCGGGAGGCGAGCAGTTCTTC
CASSPLGLAGGEQFF
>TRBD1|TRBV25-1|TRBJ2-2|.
TGTGCCAGCAGTGTCCAGGGGGCAGGGGAGCTGTTTTTT
CASSVQGAGELFF
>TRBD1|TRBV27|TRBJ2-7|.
TGTGCCAGCAGCTCGGGACAGGGATATGAAGAGCAGTACTTC
CASSSGQGYEEQYF
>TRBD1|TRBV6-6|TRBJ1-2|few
TGTGCCAGCAGTCAACAGGACAGGGTAGATGGCTACACCTTC
CASSQQDRVDGYTF
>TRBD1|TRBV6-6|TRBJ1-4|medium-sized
TGTGCCAGCAGTTATTCCGGACAGGCCGGTTATGAAAAACTGTTTTTT
CASSYSGQAGYEKLFF
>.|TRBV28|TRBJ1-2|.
TGTGCCAGCGGGAGATATGGCTACACCTTC
CASGRYGYTF
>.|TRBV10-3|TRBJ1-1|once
TGTGCCGCCCAGGAGGGTGAGAGCTCTGAAGCTTTCTTT
CAAQEGESSEAFF